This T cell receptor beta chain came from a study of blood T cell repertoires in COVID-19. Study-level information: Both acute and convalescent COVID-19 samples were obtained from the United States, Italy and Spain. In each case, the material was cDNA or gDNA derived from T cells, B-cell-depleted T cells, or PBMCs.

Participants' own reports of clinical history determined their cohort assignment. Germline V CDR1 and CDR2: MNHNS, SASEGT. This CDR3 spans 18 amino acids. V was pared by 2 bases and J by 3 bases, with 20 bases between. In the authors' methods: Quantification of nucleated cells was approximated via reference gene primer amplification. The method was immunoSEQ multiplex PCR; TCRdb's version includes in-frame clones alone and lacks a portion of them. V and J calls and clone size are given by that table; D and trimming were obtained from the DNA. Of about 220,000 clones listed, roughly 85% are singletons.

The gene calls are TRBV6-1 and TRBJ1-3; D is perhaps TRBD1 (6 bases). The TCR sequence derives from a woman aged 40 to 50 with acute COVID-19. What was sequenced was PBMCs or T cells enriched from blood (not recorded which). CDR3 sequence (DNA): TGTGCCAGCAGTGAAAGGTGGATCGGGGGGCTCGGTGGAAACACCATATATTTT. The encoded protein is CASSERWIGGLGGNTIYF.